This T cell receptor (beta chain) was found in a study of CD4 T cells in relation to SARS-CoV-2 and coronaviruses. Study overall: Of the patients, about 8 were male, a few female, two Hispanic. Crossreactive spike epitopes shared across donors were mapped to their HLA restriction.

As regards this clone: Its matching antigen is unknown.

The assay was immunoSEQ multiplex PCR, and TCRdb's table has in-frame clones only and misses some. The sample contains tens of thousands of clones, approximately 85% of which appear only once. Study-level results: Samples before the pandemic and after infection were not matched within any donor. According to naive versus memory sequencing, detected responses are memory recall, not newly primed.

The CDR3 length is 12 residues. The V end lost 5 bases, the J end lost 12 bases, and 14 bases lay between the germline ends. J is TRBJ2-1 and V is TRBV12-3 or TRBV12-4, with D perhaps TRBD1 (6 bases). Sequenced input: memory CD4+ T cells from PBMCs. This receptor was obtained from an adult with COVID-19. The CDR3 region is CASSPGGRGQFF. DNA for the CDR3: TGTGCCAGCAGTCCTGGGGGCAGGGGGCAGTTCTTC.